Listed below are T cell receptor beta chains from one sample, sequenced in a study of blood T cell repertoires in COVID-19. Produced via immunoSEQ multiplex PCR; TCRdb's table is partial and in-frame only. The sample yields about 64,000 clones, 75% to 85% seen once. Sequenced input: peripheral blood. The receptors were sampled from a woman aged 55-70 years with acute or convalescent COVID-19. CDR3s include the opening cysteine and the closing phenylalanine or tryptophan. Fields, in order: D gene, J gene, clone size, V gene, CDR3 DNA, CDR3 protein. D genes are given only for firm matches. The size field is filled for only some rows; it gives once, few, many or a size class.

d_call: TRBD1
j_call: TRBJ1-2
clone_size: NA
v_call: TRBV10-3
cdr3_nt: TGTGCCATCAGTGGAGGGACAGCAAGTCATGGCTACACCTTC
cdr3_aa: CAISGGTASHGYTF

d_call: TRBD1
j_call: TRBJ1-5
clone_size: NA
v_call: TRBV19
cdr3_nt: TGTGCCACCAGGATGACAGGGGGCCAGCCCCAGCATTTT
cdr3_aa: CATRMTGGQPQHF

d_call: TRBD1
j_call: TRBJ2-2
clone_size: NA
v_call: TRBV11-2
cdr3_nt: TGTGCCAGCAGCATCCGGACAGGGGGCACCGGGGAGCTGTTTTTT
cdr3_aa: CASSIRTGGTGELFF

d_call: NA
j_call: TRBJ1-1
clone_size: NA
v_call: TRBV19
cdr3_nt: TGTGCCAGTAGTATAGCGGGGAGTACTGAAGCTTTCTTT
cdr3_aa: CASSIAGSTEAFF

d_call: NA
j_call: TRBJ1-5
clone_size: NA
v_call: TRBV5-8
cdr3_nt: TGTGCCAGCCAGGGCCTAAATCAGCCCCAGCATTTT
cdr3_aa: CASQGLNQPQHF

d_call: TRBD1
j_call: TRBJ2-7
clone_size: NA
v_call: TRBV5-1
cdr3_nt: TGCGCCAGCAGCTTCGAAGGACAGGGGGCATTATACGAGCAGTACTTC
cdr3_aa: CASSFEGQGALYEQYF

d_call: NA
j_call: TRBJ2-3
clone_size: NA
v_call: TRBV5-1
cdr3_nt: TGCGCCAGCAGCTTGGTGGCAGGCACAGATACGCAGTATTTT
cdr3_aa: CASSLVAGTDTQYF

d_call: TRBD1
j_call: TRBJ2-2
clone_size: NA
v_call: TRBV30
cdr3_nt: TGTGCCTGGAGCACGGGACAGGGGAACACCGGGGAGCTGTTTTTT
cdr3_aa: CAWSTGQGNTGELFF

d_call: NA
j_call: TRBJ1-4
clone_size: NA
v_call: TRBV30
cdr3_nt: TGTGCCTGCGCAGGGGCAGGGAAGGAAAAACTGTTTTTT
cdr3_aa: CACAGAGKEKLFF

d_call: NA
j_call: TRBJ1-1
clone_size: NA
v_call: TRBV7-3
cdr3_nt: TGTGCCAGCAGCCCGAGGGAGGGGAGTACTGAAGCTTTCTTT
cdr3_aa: CASSPREGSTEAFF

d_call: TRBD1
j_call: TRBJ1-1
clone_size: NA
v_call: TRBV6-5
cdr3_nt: TGTGCCAGCTTGACAGGGGTGAACACTGAAGCTTTCTTT
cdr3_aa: CASLTGVNTEAFF

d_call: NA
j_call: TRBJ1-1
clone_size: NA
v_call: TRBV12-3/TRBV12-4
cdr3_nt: TGTGCCAGCAGTGAGACACAGGGCACTGAAGCTTTCTTT
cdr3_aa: CASSETQGTEAFF

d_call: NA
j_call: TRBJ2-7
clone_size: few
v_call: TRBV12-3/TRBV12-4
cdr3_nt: TGTGCCAGCAGTTTTTTCTTGGGGGGCGAGCAGTACTTC
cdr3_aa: CASSFFLGGEQYF

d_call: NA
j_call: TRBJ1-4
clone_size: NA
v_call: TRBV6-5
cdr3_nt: TGTGCCAGCAGTCGTTACAACGAAAAACTGTTTTTT
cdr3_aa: CASSRYNEKLFF

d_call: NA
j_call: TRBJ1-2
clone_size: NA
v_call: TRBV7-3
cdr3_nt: TGTGCCAGCAGCTTTTCAATGGCAACTAACTATGGCTACACCTTC
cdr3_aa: CASSFSMATNYGYTF

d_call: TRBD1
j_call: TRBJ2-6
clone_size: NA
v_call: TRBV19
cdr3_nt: TGTGCCAGTAGTATTGGGACAGGGGTAATTGGGGCCAACGTCCTGACTTTC
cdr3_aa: CASSIGTGVIGANVLTF

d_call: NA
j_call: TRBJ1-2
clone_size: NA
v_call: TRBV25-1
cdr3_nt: TGTGCCAGCAGTGAATTATTGGACAGATACTTACCTGGCTACACCTTC
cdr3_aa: CASSELLDRYLPGYTF